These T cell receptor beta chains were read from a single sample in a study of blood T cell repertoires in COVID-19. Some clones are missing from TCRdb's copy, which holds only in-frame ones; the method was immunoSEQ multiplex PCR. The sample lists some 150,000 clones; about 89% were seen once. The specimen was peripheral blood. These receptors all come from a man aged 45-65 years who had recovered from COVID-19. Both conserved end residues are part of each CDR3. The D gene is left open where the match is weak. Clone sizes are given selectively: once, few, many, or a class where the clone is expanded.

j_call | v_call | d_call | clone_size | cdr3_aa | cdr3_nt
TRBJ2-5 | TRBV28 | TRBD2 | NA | CASSLVGGEETQYF | TGTGCCAGCAGTTTAGTCGGGGGGGAAGAGACCCAGTACTTC
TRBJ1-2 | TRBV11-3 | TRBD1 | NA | CASSGRTGDHCDYGYTF | TGTGCCAGCAGCGGGAGGACAGGGGATCATTGCGACTATGGCTACACCTTC
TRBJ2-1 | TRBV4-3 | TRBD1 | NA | CASSRIGGDEQFF | TGCGCCAGCAGCCGCATAGGGGGCGATGAGCAGTTCTTC
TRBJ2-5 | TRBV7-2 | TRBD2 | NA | CASSLIAGAPGTQYF | TGTGCCAGCAGCTTAATAGCGGGGGCCCCCGGGACCCAGTACTTC
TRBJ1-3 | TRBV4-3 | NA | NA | CASSARRSSGNTIYF | TGCGCCAGCAGCGCCCGACGGAGCTCTGGAAACACCATATATTTT
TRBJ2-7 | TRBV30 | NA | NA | CAWNIAASYEQYF | TGTGCCTGGAATATAGCGGCCTCCTACGAGCAGTACTTC
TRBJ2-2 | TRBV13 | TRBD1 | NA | CASSLLYGSLLPGQPVTGELFF | TGTGCCAGCAGCTTACTTTACGGGTCTCTTCTTCCGGGACAGCCGGTCACCGGGGAGCTGTTTTTT
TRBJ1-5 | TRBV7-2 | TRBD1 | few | CASSLGQSDGRPQHF | TGTGCCAGCAGCTTGGGACAGTCAGACGGGCGGCCCCAGCATTTT
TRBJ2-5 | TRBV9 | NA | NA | CASSALGGTQYF | TGTGCCAGCAGCGCTCTGGGAGGAACCCAGTACTTC
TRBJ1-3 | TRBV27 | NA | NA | CASSLDSRNTIYF | TGTGCCAGCAGTTTAGACAGCAGAAACACCATATATTTT
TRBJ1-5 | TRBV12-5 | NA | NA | CASGLVPGHQGQPQHF | TGTGCTAGTGGTTTGGTACCCGGACACCAGGGTCAGCCCCAGCATTTT
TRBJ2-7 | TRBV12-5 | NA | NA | CASGVYSTGEQYF | TGTGCTAGTGGAGTATACTCTACGGGGGAGCAGTACTTC
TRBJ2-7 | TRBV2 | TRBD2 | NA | CASRPSSGGFYEQYF | TGTGCCAGCAGGCCTTCTAGCGGGGGTTTTTACGAGCAGTACTTC
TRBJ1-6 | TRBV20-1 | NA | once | CSASSGDSPLHF | TGCAGTGCTAGTTCAGGGGATTCACCCCTCCACTTT
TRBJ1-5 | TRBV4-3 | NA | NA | CASSPNRNQPQHF | TGCGCCAGCAGTCCTAACAGGAATCAGCCCCAGCATTTT
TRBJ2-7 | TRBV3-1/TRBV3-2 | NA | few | CASGDHGVTYEQYF | TGTGCCAGCGGCGACCACGGAGTTACCTACGAGCAGTACTTC
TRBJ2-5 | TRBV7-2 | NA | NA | CASSTIQETQYF | TGTGCCAGTTCTACGATCCAAGAGACCCAGTACTTC
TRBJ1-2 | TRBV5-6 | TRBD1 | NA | CASSQFWDRVDYGYTF | TGTGCCAGCAGCCAATTTTGGGACAGGGTAGACTATGGCTACACCTTC
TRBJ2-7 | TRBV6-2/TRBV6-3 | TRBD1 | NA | CASSYPHGQGRNEQYF | TGTGCCAGCAGTTACCCGCATGGACAGGGGAGGAACGAGCAGTACTTC
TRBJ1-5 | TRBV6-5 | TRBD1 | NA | CASRSTGGQPQHF | TGTGCCAGCAGATCGACAGGGGGCCAGCCCCAGCATTTT
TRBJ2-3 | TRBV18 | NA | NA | CASSPGQRATDTQYF | TGTGCCAGCTCACCCGGACAGAGAGCCACAGATACGCAGTATTTT
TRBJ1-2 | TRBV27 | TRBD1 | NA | CASRSLGQGGGYTF | TGTGCCAGCCGGTCACTTGGACAGGGGGGTGGCTACACCTTC
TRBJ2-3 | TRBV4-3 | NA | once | CASSQELVTDTQYF | TGCGCCAGCAGCCAAGAACTTGTGACAGATACGCAGTATTTT
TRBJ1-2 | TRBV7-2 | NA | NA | CASSSETLYGYTF | TGTGCCAGCAGCTCAGAGACTCTCTATGGCTACACCTTC
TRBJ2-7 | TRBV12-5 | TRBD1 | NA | CASGYRGLRDEQYF | TGTGCTAGTGGTTACAGGGGCCTGAGGGACGAGCAGTACTTC
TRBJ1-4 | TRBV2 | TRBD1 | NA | CASSRTGGSTNEKLFF | TGTGCCAGCAGTAGAACAGGGGGCTCAACTAATGAAAAACTGTTTTTT
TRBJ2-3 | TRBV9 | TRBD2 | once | CASNQGLAGFGDTQYF | TGTGCCAGCAACCAAGGCCTAGCGGGGTTTGGAGATACGCAGTATTTT
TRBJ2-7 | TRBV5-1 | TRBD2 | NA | CASSPELTSGASEQYF | TGCGCCAGCAGCCCCGAGTTGACTAGCGGGGCCTCCGAGCAGTACTTC
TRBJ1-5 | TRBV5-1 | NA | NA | CASSLEGVNQPQHF | TGCGCCAGCAGCTTGGAAGGGGTTAATCAGCCCCAGCATTTT
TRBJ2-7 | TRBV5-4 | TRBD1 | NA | CASSWDRDRGFDEQYF | TGTGCCAGCAGCTGGGACCGGGACAGGGGTTTTGACGAGCAGTACTTC
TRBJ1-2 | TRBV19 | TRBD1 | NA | CASKDRVVSGANYGYTF | TGTGCCAGCAAGGACAGGGTTGTTTCTGGGGCTAACTATGGCTACACCTTC
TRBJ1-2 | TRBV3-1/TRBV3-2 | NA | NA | CASSPPDSLYGYTF | TGTGCCAGCAGCCCACCAGACAGTTTATATGGCTACACCTTC
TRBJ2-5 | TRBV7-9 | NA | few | CASSLFSGEETQYF | TGTGCCAGCAGCTTATTTAGCGGAGAGGAGACCCAGTACTTC
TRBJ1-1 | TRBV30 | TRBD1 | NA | CAWSFSGTGGGNTEAFF | TGTGCCTGGAGTTTCTCCGGGACAGGGGGTGGGAACACTGAAGCTTTCTTT
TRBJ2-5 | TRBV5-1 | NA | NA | CASSSAYREGETQYF | TGCGCCAGCAGCTCAGCTTACAGGGAGGGAGAGACCCAGTACTTC
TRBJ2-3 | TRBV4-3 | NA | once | CASSQASTGTDTQYF | TGCGCCAGCAGCCAAGCCAGCACGGGGACAGATACGCAGTATTTT
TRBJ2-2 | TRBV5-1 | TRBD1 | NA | CASSSISGQGSGELFF | TGCGCCAGCAGCTCGATCTCGGGACAGGGATCCGGGGAGCTGTTTTTT
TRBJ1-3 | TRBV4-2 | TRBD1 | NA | CASSQDAGTGTNTIYF | TGTGCCAGCAGCCAAGATGCAGGGACAGGAACAAACACCATATATTTT
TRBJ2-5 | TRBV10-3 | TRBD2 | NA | CAISESGLAGEETQYF | TGTGCCATCAGTGAGTCGGGGTTAGCGGGGGAAGAGACCCAGTACTTC
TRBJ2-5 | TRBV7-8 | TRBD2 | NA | CASSLGLAGGPQETQYF | TGTGCCAGCAGCCTGGGACTAGCGGGGGGGCCCCAAGAGACCCAGTACTTC
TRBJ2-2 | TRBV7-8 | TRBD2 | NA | CASGTSAGGELFF | TGTGCCAGTGGGACTAGCGCAGGCGGGGAGCTGTTTTTT
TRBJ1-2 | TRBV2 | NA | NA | CASTRQASYYGYTF | TGTGCCAGCACCCGACAGGCCTCCTACTATGGCTACACCTTC